This T cell receptor beta chain was observed in a study of CD8+CD57+ T cells in acquired aplastic anemia. Germline V gene data show CDR1 as SEHNR and CDR2 as FQNEAQ (reference sequence). The CDR3 extends over 8 amino acids. The template for TCR beta VDJ and CDR3 sequence profiling was genomic DNA. Via MiXCR, TCRdb re-called the reads, giving one row per CDR3 protein. The table includes approximately 470,000 distinct CDR3 sequences, approximately 33% detected once. Whoever was chosen for sequencing had shown CD8+CD57+ cell expansion by flow cytometry. This clonotype was counted at least ten times. A junction boundary mismatches the germline segment, possibly from a read error.

The origin of this receptor is a human donor with aplastic anemia. J is TRBJ1-2 and V is TRBV7-9; D remains unclear. Sequenced sample: sorted CD4+, CD8+, or CD8+CD57+ T cells (not recorded which) from PBMCs. The CDR3 bases are TGTGCCAGCAGCATACAACAATTC. It translates to CASSIQQF.